This TCR beta chain was sequenced for a study of blood T cell repertoires in COVID-19. As for the study in general: The analysed material was cDNA or gDNA that came from T cells, B-cell-depleted T cells, or PBMCs.

Method: immunoSEQ multiplex PCR; TCRdb's copy keeps in-frame clones and lacks some. The data contain approximately 70,000 clones, just over 70% of them singletons. The germline V gene encodes CDR1 DFQATT and CDR2 SNEGSKA (reference sequence). The CDR3 contains 11 residues. V gave up 6 bases and J gave up 1 base, with 5 bases separating them. V gene TRBV20-1 combines with J gene TRBJ2-3; TRBD1 is a possible D gene (5 bases). The clonotype comes from a woman aged 60 to 75 who had been exposed to COVID-19. Sequences were obtained from PBMCs or T cells enriched from blood (not recorded which). CDR3 sequence (DNA): TGCAGTGCAGGGGGCACAGATACGCAGTATTTT. It is translated as CSAGGTDTQYF.